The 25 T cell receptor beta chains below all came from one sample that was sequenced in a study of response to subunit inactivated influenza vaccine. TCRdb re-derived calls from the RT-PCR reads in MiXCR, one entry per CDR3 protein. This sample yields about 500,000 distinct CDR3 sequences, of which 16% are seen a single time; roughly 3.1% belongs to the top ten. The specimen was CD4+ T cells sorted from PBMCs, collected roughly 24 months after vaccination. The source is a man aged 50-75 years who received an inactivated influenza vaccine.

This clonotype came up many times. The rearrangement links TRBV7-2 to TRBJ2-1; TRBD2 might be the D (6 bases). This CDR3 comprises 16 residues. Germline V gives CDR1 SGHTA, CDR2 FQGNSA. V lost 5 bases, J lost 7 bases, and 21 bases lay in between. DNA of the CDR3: TGTGCCAGCAGCGAAAGACTAGGGAAAGCGTGGAATGAGCAGTTCTTC. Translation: CASSERLGKAWNEQFF.

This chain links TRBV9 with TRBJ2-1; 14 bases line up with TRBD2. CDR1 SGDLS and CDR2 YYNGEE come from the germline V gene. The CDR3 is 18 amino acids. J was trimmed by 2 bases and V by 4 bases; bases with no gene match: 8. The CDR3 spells CASSLGLAGGPTYNEQFF. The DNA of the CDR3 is TGTGCCAGCAGCCTCGGACTAGCGGGAGGCCCCACCTACAATGAGCAGTTCTTC.

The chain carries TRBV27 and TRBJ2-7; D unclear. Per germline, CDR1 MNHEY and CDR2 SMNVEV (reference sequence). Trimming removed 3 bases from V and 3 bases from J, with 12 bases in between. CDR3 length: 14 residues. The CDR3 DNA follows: TGTGCCAGCAGTTTTCGAGGAGAGGTCTACGAGCAGTACTTC. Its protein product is CASSFRGEVYEQYF.

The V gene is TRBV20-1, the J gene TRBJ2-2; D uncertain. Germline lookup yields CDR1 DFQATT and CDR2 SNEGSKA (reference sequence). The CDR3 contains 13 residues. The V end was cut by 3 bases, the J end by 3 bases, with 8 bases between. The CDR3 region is CSARSLYTGELFF. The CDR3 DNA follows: TGCAGTGCTAGGTCGCTTTACACCGGGGAGCTGTTTTTT.

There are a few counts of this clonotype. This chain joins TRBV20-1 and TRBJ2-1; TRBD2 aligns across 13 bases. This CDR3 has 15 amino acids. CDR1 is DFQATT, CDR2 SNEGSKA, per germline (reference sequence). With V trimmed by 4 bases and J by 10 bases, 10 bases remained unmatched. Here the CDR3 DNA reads TGCAGTGCTATTCTTACTAGCGGGAGGGCCCAGGAGCAGTTCTTC. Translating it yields CSAILTSGRAQEQFF.

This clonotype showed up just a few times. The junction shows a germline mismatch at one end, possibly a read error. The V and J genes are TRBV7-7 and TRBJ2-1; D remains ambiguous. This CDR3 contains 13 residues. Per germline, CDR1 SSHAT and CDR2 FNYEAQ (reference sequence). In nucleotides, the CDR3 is TGTGCTAGCAGCTACGGACCTACCTATGAGCAGTTCTTC. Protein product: CASSYGPTYEQFF.

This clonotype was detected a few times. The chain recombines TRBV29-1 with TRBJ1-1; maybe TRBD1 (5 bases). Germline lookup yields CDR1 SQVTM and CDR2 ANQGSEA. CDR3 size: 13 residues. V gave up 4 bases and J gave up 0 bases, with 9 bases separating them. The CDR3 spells CSVGQLMNTEAFF. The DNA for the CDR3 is TGCAGCGTTGGACAGCTGATGAACACTGAAGCTTTCTTT.

CDR3 region: CSARGYRDRVFYSNQPQHF. The CDR3 DNA sequence: TGCAGTGCTAGAGGGTACCGGGACAGAGTGTTTTATAGCAATCAGCCCCAGCATTTT. The genes are TRBV20-1 and TRBJ1-5; 7 nucleotides align to TRBD1. This CDR3 is 19 amino acids long. The germline V gene has CDR1 DFQATT and CDR2 SNEGSKA (reference sequence). With V trimmed by 1 base and J by 0 bases, 15 bases remained unmatched.

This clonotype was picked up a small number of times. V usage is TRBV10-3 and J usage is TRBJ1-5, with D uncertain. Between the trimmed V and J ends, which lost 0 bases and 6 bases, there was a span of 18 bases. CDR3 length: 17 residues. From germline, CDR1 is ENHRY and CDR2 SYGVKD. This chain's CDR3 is CAISESNPGRTGQPQHF. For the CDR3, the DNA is TGTGCCATCAGTGAGTCGAATCCCGGCAGAACGGGTCAGCCCCAGCATTTT.

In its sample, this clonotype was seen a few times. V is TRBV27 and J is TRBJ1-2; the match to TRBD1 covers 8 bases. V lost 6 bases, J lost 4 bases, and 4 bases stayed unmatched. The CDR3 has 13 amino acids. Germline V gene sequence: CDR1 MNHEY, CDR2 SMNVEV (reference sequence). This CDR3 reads CASRSDRGYGYTF. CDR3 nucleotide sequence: TGTGCCAGCAGATCCGACAGGGGCTATGGCTACACCTTC.

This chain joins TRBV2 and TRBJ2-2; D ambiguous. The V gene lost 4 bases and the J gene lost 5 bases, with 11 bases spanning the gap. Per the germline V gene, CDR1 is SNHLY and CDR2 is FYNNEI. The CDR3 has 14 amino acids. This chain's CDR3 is CASSVDRITGELFF. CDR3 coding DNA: TGTGCCAGCAGTGTGGATAGGATAACCGGGGAGCTGTTTTTT. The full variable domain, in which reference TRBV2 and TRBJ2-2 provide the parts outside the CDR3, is EPEVTQTPSHQVTQMGQEVILRCVPISNHLYFYWYRQILGQKVEFLVSFYNNEISEKSEIFDDQFSVERPDGSNFTLKIRSTKLEDSAMYFCASSVDRITGELFFGEGSRLTVL.

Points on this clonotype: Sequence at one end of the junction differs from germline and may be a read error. In DNA, the CDR3 is TGCCCCAGCAGCTTGTCCCCTGGAAACACCATATATTTT. As protein: CPSSLSPGNTIYF. V and J are TRBV5-1 and TRBJ1-3; no reliable D call. The germline V gene has CDR1 SGHRS and CDR2 YFSETQ. The CDR3 extends over 13 amino acids.

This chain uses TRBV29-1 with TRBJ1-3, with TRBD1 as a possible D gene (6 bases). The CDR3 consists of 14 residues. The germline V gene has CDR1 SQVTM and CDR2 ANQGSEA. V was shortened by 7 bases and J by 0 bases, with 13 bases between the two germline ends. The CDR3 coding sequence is TGCAGCGCAGAGGACAGACACTCTGGAAACACCATATATTTT. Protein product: CSAEDRHSGNTIYF.

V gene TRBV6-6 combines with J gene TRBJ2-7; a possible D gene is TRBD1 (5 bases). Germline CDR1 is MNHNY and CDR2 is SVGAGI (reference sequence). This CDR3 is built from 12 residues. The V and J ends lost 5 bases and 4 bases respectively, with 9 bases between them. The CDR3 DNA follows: TGTGCCAGCAGTACCAGGGTTTACGAGCAGTACTTC. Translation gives CASSTRVYEQYF.

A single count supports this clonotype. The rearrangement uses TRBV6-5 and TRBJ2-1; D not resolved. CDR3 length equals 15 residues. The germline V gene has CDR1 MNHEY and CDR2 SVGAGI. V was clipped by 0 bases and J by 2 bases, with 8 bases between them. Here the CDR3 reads CASSYSTQTYNEQFF. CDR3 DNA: TGTGCCAGCAGTTACTCGACCCAGACCTACAATGAGCAGTTCTTC.

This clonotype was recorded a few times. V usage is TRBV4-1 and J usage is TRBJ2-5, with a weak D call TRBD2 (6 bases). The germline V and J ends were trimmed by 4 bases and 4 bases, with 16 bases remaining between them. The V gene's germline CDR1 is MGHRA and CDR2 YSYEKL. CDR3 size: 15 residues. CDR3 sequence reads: CASSPNQGGRETQYF. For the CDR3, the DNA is TGCGCCAGCAGCCCGAACCAGGGAGGCCGAGAGACCCAGTACTTC.

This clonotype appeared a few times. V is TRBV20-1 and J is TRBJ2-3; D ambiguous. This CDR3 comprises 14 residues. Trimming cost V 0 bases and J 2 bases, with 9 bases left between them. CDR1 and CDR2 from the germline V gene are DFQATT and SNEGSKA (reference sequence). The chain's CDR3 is CSAREDSLTDTQYF. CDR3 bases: TGCAGTGCTAGAGAGGATTCGCTCACAGATACGCAGTATTTT.

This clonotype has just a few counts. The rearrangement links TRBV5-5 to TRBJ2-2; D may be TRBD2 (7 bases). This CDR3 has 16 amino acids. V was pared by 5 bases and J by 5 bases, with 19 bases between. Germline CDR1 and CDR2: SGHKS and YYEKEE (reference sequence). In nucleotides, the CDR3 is TGTGCCAGCAGTACCCGGGGAGGGGGAAGAACCGGGGAGCTGTTTTTT. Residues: CASSTRGGGRTGELFF.

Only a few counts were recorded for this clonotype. Here the CDR3 DNA reads TGTGCCATCAGTGAGTCGGGTTTGGGTGGCAATGAGCAGTTCTTC. This encodes CAISESGLGGNEQFF. This chain connects TRBV10-3 to TRBJ2-1; D is ambiguous. Germline V gene lookup returns CDR1 ENHRY and CDR2 SYGVKD. The CDR3 is 15 residues long. V lost 0 bases, J lost 6 bases, and 12 bases lay in between.

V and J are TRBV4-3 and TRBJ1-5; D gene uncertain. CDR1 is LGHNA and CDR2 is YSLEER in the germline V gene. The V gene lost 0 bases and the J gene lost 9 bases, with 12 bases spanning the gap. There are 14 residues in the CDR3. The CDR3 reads CASSQDAGPGPQHF. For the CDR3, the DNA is TGCGCCAGCAGCCAAGATGCGGGTCCGGGGCCCCAGCATTTT.

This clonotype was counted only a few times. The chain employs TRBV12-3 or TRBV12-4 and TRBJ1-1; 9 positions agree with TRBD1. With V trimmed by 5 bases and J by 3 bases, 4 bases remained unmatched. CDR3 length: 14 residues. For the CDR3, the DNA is TGTGCCAGCAGTGGCGGGACAGGGCACACTGAAGCTTTCTTT. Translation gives CASSGGTGHTEAFF.

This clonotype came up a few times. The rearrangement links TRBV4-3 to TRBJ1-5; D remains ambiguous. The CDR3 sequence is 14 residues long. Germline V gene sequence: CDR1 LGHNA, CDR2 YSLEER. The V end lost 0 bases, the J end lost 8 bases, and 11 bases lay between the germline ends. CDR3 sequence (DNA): TGCGCCAGCAGCCAAGACGGCACCTCAAAGCCCCAGCATTTT. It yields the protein CASSQDGTSKPQHF.

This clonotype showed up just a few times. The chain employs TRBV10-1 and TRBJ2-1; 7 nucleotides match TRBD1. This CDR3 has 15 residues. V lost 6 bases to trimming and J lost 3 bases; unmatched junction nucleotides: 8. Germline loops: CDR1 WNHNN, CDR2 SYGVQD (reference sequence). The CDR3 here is CASSKGANLYNEQFF. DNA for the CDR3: TGCGCCAGCAGCAAGGGGGCAAACCTCTACAATGAGCAGTTCTTC.

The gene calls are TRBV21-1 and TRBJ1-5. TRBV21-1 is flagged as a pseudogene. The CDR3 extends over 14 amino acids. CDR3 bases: TGTGCCAGCAGCAAGGGTCAGACTCAACAGCCCCAGCATTTT. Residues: CASSKGQTQQPQHF.

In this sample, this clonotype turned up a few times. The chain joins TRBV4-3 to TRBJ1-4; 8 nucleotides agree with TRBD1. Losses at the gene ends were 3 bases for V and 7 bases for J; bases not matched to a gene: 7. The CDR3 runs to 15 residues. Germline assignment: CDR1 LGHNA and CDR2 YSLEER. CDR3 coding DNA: TGCGCCAGCAGCCATGGACAGGGCCCAGCTGAAAAACTGTTTTTT. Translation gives CASSHGQGPAEKLFF.